This section outlines one T cell receptor beta chain sequence together with its context. What it binds is not known. Germline CDR1 and CDR2: SQVTM and ANQGSEA. V was pared by 6 bases and J by 2 bases, with 17 bases between. The CDR3 covers 14 residues. Naive-designated CD8 cells lacked CD45RO, were positively enriched for CCR7, and omitted terminally differentiated effector memory CD45RA+ cells. The record originates from a study of shared clonotypes between healthy human individuals. Method: immunoSEQ multiplex PCR; TCRdb's copy keeps in-frame clones and lacks some. Among about 2,200,000 clones listed, about 92% were seen once. General study points: What limited the represented genetic and exposure-history diversity was the small number of donors.

The chain is built from TRBV29-1 and TRBJ2-7; D unresolved. Source material: naive CD8+ T cells from PBMCs. The source is a man younger than 30 in good health. Some clones in this sample may be carry-over from other donors' samples. CDR3 sequence reads: CSVLVGRNAYEQYF. Here the CDR3 DNA reads TGCAGCGTCCTTGTGGGCAGGAACGCCTACGAGCAGTACTTC.